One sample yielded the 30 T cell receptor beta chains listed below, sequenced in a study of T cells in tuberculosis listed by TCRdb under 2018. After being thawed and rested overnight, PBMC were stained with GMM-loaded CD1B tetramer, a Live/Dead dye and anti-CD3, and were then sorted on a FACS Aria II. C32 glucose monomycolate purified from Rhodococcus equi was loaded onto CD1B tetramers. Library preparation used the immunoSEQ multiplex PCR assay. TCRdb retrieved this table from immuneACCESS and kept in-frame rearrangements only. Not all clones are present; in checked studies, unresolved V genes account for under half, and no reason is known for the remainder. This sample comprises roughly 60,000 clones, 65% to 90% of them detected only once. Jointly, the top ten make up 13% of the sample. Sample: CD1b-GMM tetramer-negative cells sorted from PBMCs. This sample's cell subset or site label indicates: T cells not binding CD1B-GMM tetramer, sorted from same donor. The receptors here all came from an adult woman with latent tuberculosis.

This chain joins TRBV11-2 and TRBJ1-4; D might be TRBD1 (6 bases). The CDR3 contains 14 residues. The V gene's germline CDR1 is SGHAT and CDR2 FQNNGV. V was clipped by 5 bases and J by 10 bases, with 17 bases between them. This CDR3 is CASSPGALFGKLFF. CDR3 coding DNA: TGTGCCAGCAGCCCAGGGGCGTTGTTTGGAAAACTGTTTTTT.

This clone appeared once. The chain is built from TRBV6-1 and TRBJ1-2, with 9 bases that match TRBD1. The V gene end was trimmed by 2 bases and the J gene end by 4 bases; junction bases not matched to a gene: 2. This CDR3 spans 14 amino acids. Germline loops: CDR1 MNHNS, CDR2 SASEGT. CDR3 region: CASSELGQGYGYTF. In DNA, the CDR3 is TGTGCCAGCAGTGAACTGGGACAGGGCTATGGCTACACCTTC.

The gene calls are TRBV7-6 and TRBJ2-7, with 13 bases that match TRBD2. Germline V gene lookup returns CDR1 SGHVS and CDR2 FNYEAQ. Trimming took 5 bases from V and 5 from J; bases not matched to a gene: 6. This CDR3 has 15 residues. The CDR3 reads CASSPLAGGPHEQYF. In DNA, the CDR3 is TGTGCCAGCAGCCCACTAGCGGGAGGGCCCCACGAGCAGTACTTC.

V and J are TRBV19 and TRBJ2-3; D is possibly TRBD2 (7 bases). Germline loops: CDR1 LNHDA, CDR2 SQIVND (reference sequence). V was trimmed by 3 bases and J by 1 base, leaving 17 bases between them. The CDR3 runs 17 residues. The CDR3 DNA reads TGTGCCAGTAGTATTCAAGACCGGGGGGCCCGCACAGATACGCAGTATTTT. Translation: CASSIQDRGARTDTQYF. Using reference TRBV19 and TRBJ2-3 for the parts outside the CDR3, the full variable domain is DGGITQSPKYLFRKEGQNVTLSCEQNLNHDAMYWYRQDPGQGLRLIYYSQIVNDFQKGDIAEGYSVSREKKESFPLTVTSAQKNPTAFYLCASSIQDRGARTDTQYFGPGTRLTVL.

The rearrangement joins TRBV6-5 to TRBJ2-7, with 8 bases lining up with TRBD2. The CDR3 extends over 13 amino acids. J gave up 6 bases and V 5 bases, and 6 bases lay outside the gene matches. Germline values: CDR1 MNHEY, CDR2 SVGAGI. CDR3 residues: CASSGGRSTEQYF. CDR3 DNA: TGTGCCAGCAGTGGCGGGAGGTCCACCGAGCAGTACTTC.

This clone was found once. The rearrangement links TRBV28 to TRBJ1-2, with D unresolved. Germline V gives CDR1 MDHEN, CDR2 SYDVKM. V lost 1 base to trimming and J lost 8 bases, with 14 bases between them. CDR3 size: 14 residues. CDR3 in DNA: TGTGCCAGCAGTTTATCGGGTTTCATTGGCGGCTACACCTTC. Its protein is CASSLSGFIGGYTF.

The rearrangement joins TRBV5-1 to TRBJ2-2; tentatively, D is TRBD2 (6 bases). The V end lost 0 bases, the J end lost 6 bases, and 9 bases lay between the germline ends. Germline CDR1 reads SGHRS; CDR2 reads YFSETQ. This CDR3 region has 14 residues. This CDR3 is CASSLDSGSGELFF. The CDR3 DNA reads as TGCGCCAGCAGCTTGGATAGCGGATCCGGGGAGCTGTTTTTT.

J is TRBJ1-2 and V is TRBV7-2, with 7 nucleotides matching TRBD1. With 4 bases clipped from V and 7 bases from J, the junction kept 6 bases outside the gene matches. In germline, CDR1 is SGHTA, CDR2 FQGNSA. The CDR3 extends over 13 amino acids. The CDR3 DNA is TGTGCCAGCAGCTCAGGGGGAAGCGCTGGCTACACCTTC. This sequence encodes CASSSGGSAGYTF.

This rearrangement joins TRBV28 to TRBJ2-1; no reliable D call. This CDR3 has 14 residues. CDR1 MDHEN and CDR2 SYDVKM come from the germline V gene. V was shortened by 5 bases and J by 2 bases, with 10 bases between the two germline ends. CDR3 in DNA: TGTGCCAGCAGTAAAGGAGTTCCCTACAATGAGCAGTTCTTC. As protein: CASSKGVPYNEQFF.

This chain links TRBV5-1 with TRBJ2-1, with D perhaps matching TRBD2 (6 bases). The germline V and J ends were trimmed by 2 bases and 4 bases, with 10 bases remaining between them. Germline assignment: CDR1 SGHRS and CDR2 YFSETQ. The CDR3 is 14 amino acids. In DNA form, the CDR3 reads TGCGCCAGCAGCTTTGGCGGGGATTACAATGAGCAGTTCTTC. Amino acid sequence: CASSFGGDYNEQFF.

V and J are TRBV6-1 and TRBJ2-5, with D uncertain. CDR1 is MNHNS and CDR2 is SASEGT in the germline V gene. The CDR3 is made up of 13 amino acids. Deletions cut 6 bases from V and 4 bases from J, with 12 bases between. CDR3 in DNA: TGTGCCAGCAGGATGGCTCCAGGAGAGACCCAGTACTTC. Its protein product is CASRMAPGETQYF.

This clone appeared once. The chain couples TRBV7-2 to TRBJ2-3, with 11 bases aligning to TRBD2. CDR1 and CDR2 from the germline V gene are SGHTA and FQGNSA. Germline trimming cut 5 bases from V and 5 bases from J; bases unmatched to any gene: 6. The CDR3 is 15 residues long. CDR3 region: CASSPSGGRRDTQYF. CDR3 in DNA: TGTGCCAGCAGCCCTAGCGGGGGGAGGAGAGATACGCAGTATTTT. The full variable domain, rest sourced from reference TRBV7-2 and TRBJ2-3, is GAGVSQSPSNKVTEKGKDVELRCDPISGHTALYWYRQSLGQGLEFLIYFQGNSAPDKSGLPSDRFSAERTGGSVSTLTIQRTQQEDSAVYLCASSPSGGRRDTQYFGPGTRLTVL.

The CDR3, as DNA: TGCGCCAGCAGTCCCGGGGTGAGGGGAAGGGAGGTCAATCAGCCCCAGCATTTT. Protein sequence: CASSPGVRGREVNQPQHF. This chain joins TRBV23-1 and TRBJ1-5, with D perhaps matching TRBD1 (5 bases). TRBV23-1 is designated an ORF whose function remains uncertain. CDR3 length: 18 residues. Trimming left V 4 bases short and J 3 bases short, with 22 bases between.

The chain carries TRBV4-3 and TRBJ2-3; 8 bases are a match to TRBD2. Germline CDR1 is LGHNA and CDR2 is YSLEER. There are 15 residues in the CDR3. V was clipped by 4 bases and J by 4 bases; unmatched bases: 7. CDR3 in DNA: TGCGCCAGCAGCCGGCAGCGGGGGATGTCAGATACGCAGTATTTT. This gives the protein CASSRQRGMSDTQYF.

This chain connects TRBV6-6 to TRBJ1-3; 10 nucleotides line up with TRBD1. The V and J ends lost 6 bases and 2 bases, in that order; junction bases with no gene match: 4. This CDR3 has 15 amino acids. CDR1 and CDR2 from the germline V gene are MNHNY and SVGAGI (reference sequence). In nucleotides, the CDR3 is TGTGCCAGCAGAACCGGGACAGGGGCTGGAAACACCATATATTTT. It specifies CASRTGTGAGNTIYF.

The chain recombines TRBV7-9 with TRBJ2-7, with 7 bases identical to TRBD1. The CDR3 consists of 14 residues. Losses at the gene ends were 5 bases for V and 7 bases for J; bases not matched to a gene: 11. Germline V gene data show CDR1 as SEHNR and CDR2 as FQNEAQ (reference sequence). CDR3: CASSTTGALREQYF. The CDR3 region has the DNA TGTGCCAGCAGCACCACAGGGGCCCTACGAGAGCAGTACTTC.

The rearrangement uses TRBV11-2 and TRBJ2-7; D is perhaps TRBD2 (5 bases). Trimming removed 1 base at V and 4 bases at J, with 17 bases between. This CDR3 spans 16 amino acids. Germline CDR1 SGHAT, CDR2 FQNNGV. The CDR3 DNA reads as TGTGCCAGCAGCTTAGCGGGAAACCCTCTCTCATACGAGCAGTACTTC. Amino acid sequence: CASSLAGNPLSYEQYF.

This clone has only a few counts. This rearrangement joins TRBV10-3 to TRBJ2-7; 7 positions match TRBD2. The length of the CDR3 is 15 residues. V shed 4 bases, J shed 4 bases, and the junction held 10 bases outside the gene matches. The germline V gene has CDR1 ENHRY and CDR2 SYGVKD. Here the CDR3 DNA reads TGTGCCATCAGTGTCGGGACTACCTCACCTTACGAGCAGTACTTC. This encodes CAISVGTTSPYEQYF.

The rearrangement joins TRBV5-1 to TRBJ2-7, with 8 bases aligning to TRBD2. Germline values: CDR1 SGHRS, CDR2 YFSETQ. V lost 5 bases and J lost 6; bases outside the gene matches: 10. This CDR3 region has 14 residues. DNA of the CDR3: TGCGCCAGCAGATCAACTAGCGGCTCTCTCGAGCAGTACTTC. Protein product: CASRSTSGSLEQYF. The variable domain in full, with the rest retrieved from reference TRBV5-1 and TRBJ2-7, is KAGVTQTPRYLIKTRGQQVTLSCSPISGHRSVSWYQQTPGQGLQFLFEYFSETQRNKGNFPGRFSGRQFSNSRSEMNVSTLELGDSALYLCASRSTSGSLEQYFGPGTRLTVT.

DNA for the CDR3: TGTGCCAGCAGCCACCCAGGGGGAGGCTACACCTTC. This encodes CASSHPGGGYTF. The chain uses TRBV7-6 and TRBJ1-2; the match to TRBD1 covers 7 bases. The CDR3 loop spans 12 amino acids. With 5 bases clipped from V and 8 bases from J, the junction kept 5 bases outside the gene matches. Per the germline V gene, CDR1 is SGHVS and CDR2 is FNYEAQ.

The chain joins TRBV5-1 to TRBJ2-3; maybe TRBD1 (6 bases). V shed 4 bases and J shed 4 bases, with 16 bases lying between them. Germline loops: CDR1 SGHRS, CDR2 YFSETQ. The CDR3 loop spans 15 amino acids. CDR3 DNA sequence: TGCGCCAGCAGCCCCGGGACAACAGGGTCAGATACGCAGTATTTT. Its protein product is CASSPGTTGSDTQYF.

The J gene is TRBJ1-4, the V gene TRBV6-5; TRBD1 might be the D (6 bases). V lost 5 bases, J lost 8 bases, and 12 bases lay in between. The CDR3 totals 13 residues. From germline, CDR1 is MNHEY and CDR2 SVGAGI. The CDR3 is CASSPRDTEKLFF. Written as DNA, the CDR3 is TGTGCCAGCAGTCCCCGGGACACCGAAAAACTGTTTTTT.

In DNA form, the CDR3 reads TGTGCCAGCAGCTTAGACAGGGGAACTAGTTCACCCCTCCACTTT. Amino acid sequence: CASSLDRGTSSPLHF. The chain carries TRBV11-2 and TRBJ1-6; D is possibly TRBD1 (6 bases). V was trimmed by 0 bases and J by 9 bases, leaving 12 bases between them. This CDR3 spans 15 amino acids. CDR1 and CDR2 (germline): SGHAT, FQNNGV.

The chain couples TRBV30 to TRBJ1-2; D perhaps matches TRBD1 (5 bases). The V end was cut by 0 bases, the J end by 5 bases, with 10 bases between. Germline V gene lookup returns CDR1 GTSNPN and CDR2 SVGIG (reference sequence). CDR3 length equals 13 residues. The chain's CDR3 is CAWSVGGKYGYTF. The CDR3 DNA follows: TGTGCCTGGAGTGTCGGGGGAAAGTATGGCTACACCTTC.

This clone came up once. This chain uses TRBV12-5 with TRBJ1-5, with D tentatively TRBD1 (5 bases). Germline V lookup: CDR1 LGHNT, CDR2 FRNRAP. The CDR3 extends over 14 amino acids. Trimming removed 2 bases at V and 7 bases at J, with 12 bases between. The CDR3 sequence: CASGLQGAEQPQHF. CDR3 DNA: TGTGCTAGTGGTTTGCAAGGGGCAGAGCAGCCCCAGCATTTT.

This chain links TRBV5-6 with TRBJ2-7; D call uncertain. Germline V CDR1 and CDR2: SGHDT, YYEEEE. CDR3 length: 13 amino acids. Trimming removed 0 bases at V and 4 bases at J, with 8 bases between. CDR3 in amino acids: CASSLGYAYEQYF. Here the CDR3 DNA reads TGTGCCAGCAGCTTGGGCTACGCGTACGAGCAGTACTTC.

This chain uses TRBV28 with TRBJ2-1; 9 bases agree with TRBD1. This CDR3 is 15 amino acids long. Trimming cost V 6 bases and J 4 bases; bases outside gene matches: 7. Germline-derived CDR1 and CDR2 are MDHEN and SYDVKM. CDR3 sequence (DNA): TGTGCCAGCAGACCGACAGGGGGATGGTACAATGAGCAGTTCTTC. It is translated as CASRPTGGWYNEQFF.

The CDR3 nucleotides read TGTGCCAGCAGTGGCTCACAGGGCACAGATACGCAGTATTTT. Translating gives CASSGSQGTDTQYF. V is TRBV6-5 and J is TRBJ2-3; tentative D call: TRBD1 (5 bases). The CDR3 consists of 14 residues. V was cut by 5 bases and J by 1 base, with 10 bases left in between. Germline assignment: CDR1 MNHEY and CDR2 SVGAGI.

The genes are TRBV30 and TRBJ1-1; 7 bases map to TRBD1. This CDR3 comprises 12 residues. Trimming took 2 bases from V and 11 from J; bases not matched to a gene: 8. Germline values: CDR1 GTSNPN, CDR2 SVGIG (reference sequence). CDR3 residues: CAWSPTGPAAFF. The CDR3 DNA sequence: TGTGCCTGGAGTCCGACAGGGCCGGCCGCTTTCTTT.

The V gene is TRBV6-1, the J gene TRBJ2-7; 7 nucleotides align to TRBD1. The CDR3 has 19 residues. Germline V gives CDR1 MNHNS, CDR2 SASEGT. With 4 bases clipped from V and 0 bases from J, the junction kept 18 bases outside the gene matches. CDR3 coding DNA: TGTGCCAGCAGTGCCTCCACAGGGGCGGGCGGCGGGTCCTCCTACGAGCAGTACTTC. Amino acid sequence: CASSASTGAGGGSSYEQYF.